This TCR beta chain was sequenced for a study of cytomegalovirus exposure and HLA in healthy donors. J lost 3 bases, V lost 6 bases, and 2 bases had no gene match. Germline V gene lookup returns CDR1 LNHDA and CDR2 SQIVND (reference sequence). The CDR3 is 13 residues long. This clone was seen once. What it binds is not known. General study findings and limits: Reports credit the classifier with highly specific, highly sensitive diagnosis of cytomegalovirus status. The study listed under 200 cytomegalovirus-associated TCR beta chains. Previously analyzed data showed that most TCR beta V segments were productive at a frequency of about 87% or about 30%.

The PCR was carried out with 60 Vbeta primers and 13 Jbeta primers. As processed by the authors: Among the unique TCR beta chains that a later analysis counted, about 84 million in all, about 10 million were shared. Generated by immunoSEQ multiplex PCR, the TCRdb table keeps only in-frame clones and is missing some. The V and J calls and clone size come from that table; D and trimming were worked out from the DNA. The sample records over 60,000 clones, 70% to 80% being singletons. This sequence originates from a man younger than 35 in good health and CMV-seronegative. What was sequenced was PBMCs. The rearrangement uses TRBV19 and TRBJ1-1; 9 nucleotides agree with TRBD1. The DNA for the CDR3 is TGTGCCAGTAGGCGGGACAGGGACACTGAAGCTTTCTTT. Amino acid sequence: CASRRDRDTEAFF.